The text below deals with one TCR beta chain. The antigen is undetermined. It was with 60 Vbeta and 13 Jbeta primers that the PCR ran. Clones were read by immunoSEQ multiplex PCR, and TCRdb kept only the in-frame ones, dropping some. The table has about 150,000 clones, approximately 80% seen once. The data were taken from a study of cytomegalovirus exposure and HLA in healthy donors. Study-wide context: Most genotyped donors, around four fifths of about 360, had Caucasian-associated genetic ancestry.

The germline V gene encodes CDR1 SGHRS and CDR2 YFSETQ. Trimming removed 2 bases at V and 3 bases at J, with 9 bases between. This CDR3 is 13 amino acids long. Findings and caveats of the study: For most TCR beta V segments, an earlier analysis put the productive rate at about 87% or about 30% of the time. There were several of the most significant clusters that appeared linked to common viral pathogens in a later analysis. The Asian-associated ancestry cluster reportedly had fewer N-insertions than the approximately 610-donor mean in a later analysis.

This TCR was sampled from a woman aged 40 to 55 in good health and CMV-seronegative. This rearrangement joins TRBV5-1 to TRBJ2-7; D remains ambiguous. Material for sequencing was PBMCs. CDR3 nucleotides: TGCGCCAGCAGCTTACTCGGTGACTACGAGCAGTACTTC. Protein product: CASSLLGDYEQYF.